This is a list of T cell receptor beta chains from one sample in a study of shared clonotypes between healthy human individuals. This table comes from immunoSEQ multiplex PCR, and its TCRdb copy is limited to in-frame clones, with some not included. The sample records fewer than 3 million clones, about 90% being singletons. Sequences were obtained from naive CD4+ T cells from PBMCs. These receptors all come from a man aged 18 to 30 in good health. Some clones in this sample may be carry-over from other donors' samples. CDR3s include the opening cysteine and the closing phenylalanine or tryptophan. Fields, in order: CDR3 protein, CDR3 DNA, J gene, clone size, D gene, V gene. D genes are given only for firm matches. A clone size is listed for some rows: how often the clone was seen (once, few, many), or a class if it is expanded.

cdr3_aa: CASSFPMGQPAYEQYF
cdr3_nt: TGTGCCAGCAGCTTCCCCATGGGACAGCCCGCCTACGAGCAGTACTTC
j_call: TRBJ2-7
clone_size: -
d_call: TRBD1
v_call: TRBV11-2

cdr3_aa: CASSQEEGRGTEAFF
cdr3_nt: TGCGCCAGCAGCCAAGAGGAGGGAAGGGGCACTGAAGCTTTCTTT
j_call: TRBJ1-1
clone_size: -
d_call: -
v_call: TRBV4-3

cdr3_aa: CASSVLAGDPDTQYF
cdr3_nt: TGTGCCAGCAGTGTCCTAGCGGGTGACCCAGATACGCAGTATTTT
j_call: TRBJ2-3
clone_size: once
d_call: TRBD2
v_call: TRBV6-1

cdr3_aa: CASSSLGQGLYNEQFF
cdr3_nt: TGTGCCAGCAGTTCACTAGGACAGGGTCTCTACAATGAGCAGTTCTTC
j_call: TRBJ2-1
clone_size: -
d_call: TRBD1
v_call: TRBV28

cdr3_aa: CASNNPGQGFDTQYF
cdr3_nt: TGTGCCAGCAACAACCCCGGGCAGGGCTTCGATACGCAGTATTTT
j_call: TRBJ2-3
clone_size: -
d_call: -
v_call: TRBV5-4

cdr3_aa: CATSRDSGGSEQFF
cdr3_nt: TGTGCCACCAGCAGAGATAGCGGAGGGTCTGAGCAGTTCTTC
j_call: TRBJ2-1
clone_size: -
d_call: -
v_call: TRBV15

cdr3_aa: CAISESGDGAQHF
cdr3_nt: TGTGCCATCAGTGAGTCTGGGGACGGGGCCCAGCATTTT
j_call: TRBJ1-5
clone_size: -
d_call: -
v_call: TRBV10-3

cdr3_aa: CASSPGPSYEQYF
cdr3_nt: TGTGCCAGCAGCCCGGGGCCTTCCTACGAGCAGTACTTC
j_call: TRBJ2-7
clone_size: -
d_call: -
v_call: TRBV11-2

cdr3_aa: CASSFIPGTHTNTGELFF
cdr3_nt: TGCGCCAGCAGCTTCATCCCCGGGACTCATACGAACACCGGGGAGCTGTTTTTT
j_call: TRBJ2-2
clone_size: -
d_call: -
v_call: TRBV5-1

cdr3_aa: CASSPSGRAGNEQFF
cdr3_nt: TGTGCCAGCAGTCCCAGCGGGAGGGCCGGGAATGAGCAGTTCTTC
j_call: TRBJ2-1
clone_size: -
d_call: TRBD2
v_call: TRBV28

cdr3_aa: CASSPTPRGQGVEAFF
cdr3_nt: TGTGCCAGCAGCCCCACTCCTAGGGGACAGGGAGTTGAAGCTTTCTTT
j_call: TRBJ1-1
clone_size: -
d_call: TRBD1
v_call: TRBV9

cdr3_aa: CASSSPGGSYGYTF
cdr3_nt: TGTGCCAGCAGCTCCCCTGGGGGCAGCTATGGCTACACCTTC
j_call: TRBJ1-2
clone_size: -
d_call: -
v_call: TRBV28

cdr3_aa: CASSLGGTYEQYF
cdr3_nt: TGTGCCAGCAGCTTAGGCGGGACCTACGAGCAGTACTTC
j_call: TRBJ2-7
clone_size: -
d_call: -
v_call: TRBV7-3

cdr3_aa: CASSQGGGREKLFF
cdr3_nt: TGTGCCAGCAGCCAAGGGGGCGGACGTGAAAAACTGTTTTTT
j_call: TRBJ1-4
clone_size: -
d_call: TRBD1
v_call: TRBV6-6

cdr3_aa: CASSYTEHSNQPQHF
cdr3_nt: TGTGCCAGTAGTTATACAGAGCATAGCAATCAGCCCCAGCATTTT
j_call: TRBJ1-5
clone_size: -
d_call: -
v_call: TRBV19

cdr3_aa: CASSIYRGLNQPQHF
cdr3_nt: TGTGCCAGCAGTATTTACAGGGGGTTGAATCAGCCCCAGCATTTT
j_call: TRBJ1-5
clone_size: -
d_call: TRBD1
v_call: TRBV6-5

cdr3_aa: CASSRTVYEQYF
cdr3_nt: TGTGCCAGCAGTAGGACGGTTTACGAGCAGTACTTC
j_call: TRBJ2-7
clone_size: -
d_call: -
v_call: TRBV28

cdr3_aa: CASSPRLGTNEKLFF
cdr3_nt: TGTGCCAGCAGCCCAAGGTTGGGAACTAATGAAAAACTGTTTTTT
j_call: TRBJ1-4
clone_size: -
d_call: -
v_call: TRBV28

cdr3_aa: CASSLGQVGTDTQYF
cdr3_nt: TGTGCCAGCAGCCTCGGACAGGTTGGGACAGATACGCAGTATTTT
j_call: TRBJ2-3
clone_size: -
d_call: TRBD1
v_call: TRBV28

cdr3_aa: CASSERTGNTGELFF
cdr3_nt: TGTGCCAGCAGCGAGAGGACTGGGAACACCGGGGAGCTGTTTTTT
j_call: TRBJ2-2
clone_size: once
d_call: -
v_call: TRBV9

cdr3_aa: CASSPGGLTGNTIYF
cdr3_nt: TGCGCCAGCAGCCCCGGGGGGCTGACTGGAAACACCATATATTTT
j_call: TRBJ1-3
clone_size: -
d_call: -
v_call: TRBV4-1

cdr3_aa: CASSLSDRADTQYF
cdr3_nt: TGCGCCAGCAGCTTGTCGGACAGGGCGGATACGCAGTATTTT
j_call: TRBJ2-3
clone_size: -
d_call: TRBD1
v_call: TRBV5-1

cdr3_aa: CASNMDSYWNDQPQHF
cdr3_nt: TGTGCCAGCAATATGGACAGCTACTGGAATGATCAGCCCCAGCATTTT
j_call: TRBJ1-5
clone_size: -
d_call: -
v_call: TRBV2

cdr3_aa: CSVSPYEQYF
cdr3_nt: TGCAGTGTGTCTCCCTACGAGCAGTACTTC
j_call: TRBJ2-7
clone_size: -
d_call: -
v_call: TRBV20-1

cdr3_aa: CASSLGGGHFQGYTF
cdr3_nt: TGTGCCAGCAGCTTGGGTGGGGGGCACTTTCAAGGCTACACCTTC
j_call: TRBJ1-2
clone_size: -
d_call: -
v_call: TRBV5-4

cdr3_aa: CASSDREGTAGDTQYF
cdr3_nt: TGTGCCAGCAGCGACCGAGAGGGGACAGCAGGGGATACGCAGTATTTT
j_call: TRBJ2-3
clone_size: -
d_call: TRBD1
v_call: TRBV9

cdr3_aa: CAWSVRGPYQPQHF
cdr3_nt: TGTGCCTGGAGTGTCAGGGGGCCATATCAGCCCCAGCATTTT
j_call: TRBJ1-5
clone_size: few
d_call: TRBD1
v_call: TRBV30

cdr3_aa: CASSRTSGGRSTGYEQYF
cdr3_nt: TGCGCCAGCAGCAGGACTAGCGGGGGCCGGAGTACGGGCTACGAGCAGTACTTC
j_call: TRBJ2-7
clone_size: -
d_call: TRBD2
v_call: TRBV5-1

cdr3_aa: CASTSVGSNYGYTF
cdr3_nt: TGCGCCAGCACCTCGGTTGGGTCTAACTATGGCTACACCTTC
j_call: TRBJ1-2
clone_size: -
d_call: -
v_call: TRBV5-1

cdr3_aa: CASSLWPSSYNEQFF
cdr3_nt: TGTGCCAGCAGTTTATGGCCGAGCTCCTACAATGAGCAGTTCTTC
j_call: TRBJ2-1
clone_size: -
d_call: -
v_call: TRBV27

cdr3_aa: CASARGLTSGRGGPTDTQYF
cdr3_nt: TGTGCCAGCGCCCGCGGGTTGACTAGCGGGAGAGGGGGGCCAACAGATACGCAGTATTTT
j_call: TRBJ2-3
clone_size: -
d_call: TRBD2
v_call: TRBV27

cdr3_aa: CASSLVVAGENIQYF
cdr3_nt: TGCGCCAGCAGCTTGGTCGTGGCAGGGGAAAACATTCAGTACTTC
j_call: TRBJ2-4
clone_size: -
d_call: -
v_call: TRBV5-1

cdr3_aa: CASSPLRGGNTIYF
cdr3_nt: TGTGCCAGCAGTCCCCTTCGGGGGGGAAACACCATATATTTT
j_call: TRBJ1-3
clone_size: -
d_call: -
v_call: TRBV28

cdr3_aa: CASSQEAAAAQYF
cdr3_nt: TGTGCCAGCAGCCAAGAGGCGGCAGCGGCGCAGTATTTT
j_call: TRBJ2-3
clone_size: -
d_call: -
v_call: TRBV14

cdr3_aa: CASSLDYPGSYEQYF
cdr3_nt: TGTGCCAGCAGCTTAGATTACCCAGGATCCTACGAGCAGTACTTC
j_call: TRBJ2-7
clone_size: -
d_call: -
v_call: TRBV11-2

cdr3_aa: CASSILGSGIITDTQYF
cdr3_nt: TGTGCCAGCAGCATTCTGGGTAGCGGGATTATCACAGATACGCAGTATTTT
j_call: TRBJ2-3
clone_size: -
d_call: TRBD2
v_call: TRBV7-8

cdr3_aa: CAISENEAGKGGELFF
cdr3_nt: TGTGCCATCAGTGAGAACGAGGCGGGAAAAGGGGGGGAGCTGTTTTTT
j_call: TRBJ2-2
clone_size: -
d_call: -
v_call: TRBV10-3

cdr3_aa: CASSPGPHTDTQYF
cdr3_nt: TGTGCCAGCAGCCCGGGACCCCACACAGATACGCAGTATTTT
j_call: TRBJ2-3
clone_size: -
d_call: -
v_call: TRBV6-1

cdr3_aa: CASSISAARTEAFF
cdr3_nt: TGTGCCAGTAGTATTTCCGCAGCCAGAACTGAAGCTTTCTTT
j_call: TRBJ1-1
clone_size: -
d_call: -
v_call: TRBV19

cdr3_aa: CASRGLWGAGTGELFF
cdr3_nt: TGTGCCAGCAGGGGACTCTGGGGGGCAGGAACCGGGGAGCTGTTTTTT
j_call: TRBJ2-2
clone_size: -
d_call: -
v_call: TRBV27

cdr3_aa: CAIALAGGATPTSEQFF
cdr3_nt: TGTGCCATCGCGTTAGCGGGAGGGGCGACACCAACCTCTGAGCAGTTCTTC
j_call: TRBJ2-1
clone_size: -
d_call: TRBD2
v_call: TRBV10-3

cdr3_aa: CASSQGAGANYGYTF
cdr3_nt: TGCGCCAGCAGCCAAGGAGCAGGGGCGAACTATGGCTACACCTTC
j_call: TRBJ1-2
clone_size: -
d_call: -
v_call: TRBV4-1

cdr3_aa: CASRPRTISNYGYTF
cdr3_nt: TGTGCCAGCAGACCCCGGACAATTTCTAACTATGGCTACACCTTC
j_call: TRBJ1-2
clone_size: once
d_call: -
v_call: TRBV6-5

cdr3_aa: CASSFAGVLKTQYF
cdr3_nt: TGTGCCAGCAGTTTTGCGGGTGTGTTGAAGACCCAGTACTTC
j_call: TRBJ2-5
clone_size: -
d_call: -
v_call: TRBV28

cdr3_aa: CAWTVLTF
cdr3_nt: TGTGCCTGGACGGTCCTGACTTTC
j_call: TRBJ2-6
clone_size: -
d_call: -
v_call: TRBV30

cdr3_aa: CASRRDRANTGELFF
cdr3_nt: TGTGCCAGCAGGAGAGACAGGGCGAACACCGGGGAGCTGTTTTTT
j_call: TRBJ2-2
clone_size: -
d_call: TRBD1
v_call: TRBV6-1

cdr3_aa: CASSLGSVPSGNTIYF
cdr3_nt: TGTGCCAGCAGCTTGGGGTCGGTCCCTTCTGGAAACACCATATATTTT
j_call: TRBJ1-3
clone_size: -
d_call: -
v_call: TRBV5-8

cdr3_aa: CASRTGTANTGELFF
cdr3_nt: TGTGCCAGTAGAACCGGGACAGCGAACACCGGGGAGCTGTTTTTT
j_call: TRBJ2-2
clone_size: few
d_call: TRBD1
v_call: TRBV19

cdr3_aa: CASSLWGQGNTGELFF
cdr3_nt: TGCGCCAGCAGCCTCTGGGGGCAAGGGAACACCGGGGAGCTGTTTTTT
j_call: TRBJ2-2
clone_size: -
d_call: -
v_call: TRBV4-3

cdr3_aa: CAWLGQWYEQYF
cdr3_nt: TGTGCCTGGCTGGGACAGTGGTACGAGCAGTACTTC
j_call: TRBJ2-7
clone_size: -
d_call: TRBD1
v_call: TRBV30

cdr3_aa: CAWSEQADYGYTF
cdr3_nt: TGTGCCTGGAGTGAACAAGCGGACTATGGCTACACCTTC
j_call: TRBJ1-2
clone_size: -
d_call: -
v_call: TRBV30

cdr3_aa: CASTILGGSAGEGEQFF
cdr3_nt: TGCGCCAGCACCATCCTTGGGGGAAGCGCCGGCGAGGGGGAGCAGTTCTTC
j_call: TRBJ2-1
clone_size: -
d_call: -
v_call: TRBV5-1

cdr3_aa: CASSLGGLAGSYNEQFF
cdr3_nt: TGCGCCAGCAGCTTGGGCGGACTAGCGGGTAGCTACAATGAGCAGTTCTTC
j_call: TRBJ2-1
clone_size: -
d_call: TRBD2
v_call: TRBV5-1

cdr3_aa: CASSSGQGSYEQYF
cdr3_nt: TGTGCCAGCAGCTCGGGACAGGGATCCTACGAGCAGTACTTC
j_call: TRBJ2-7
clone_size: -
d_call: TRBD1
v_call: TRBV11-2

cdr3_aa: CASSSYTEAFF
cdr3_nt: TGTGCCAGCAGTTCGTACACTGAAGCTTTCTTT
j_call: TRBJ1-1
clone_size: -
d_call: -
v_call: TRBV28

cdr3_aa: CASSPAGRNTGELFF
cdr3_nt: TGTGCCAGCAGCCCGGCTGGCAGAAACACCGGGGAGCTGTTTTTT
j_call: TRBJ2-2
clone_size: -
d_call: -
v_call: TRBV7-2

cdr3_aa: CASSWDRRTNEKLFF
cdr3_nt: TGTGCCAGCAGCTGGGACAGACGAACTAATGAAAAACTGTTTTTT
j_call: TRBJ1-4
clone_size: -
d_call: TRBD1
v_call: TRBV28

cdr3_aa: CASSLAGGRDEQFF
cdr3_nt: TGTGCCAGCAGTCTAGCGGGAGGGCGGGATGAGCAGTTCTTC
j_call: TRBJ2-1
clone_size: once
d_call: TRBD2
v_call: TRBV7-3